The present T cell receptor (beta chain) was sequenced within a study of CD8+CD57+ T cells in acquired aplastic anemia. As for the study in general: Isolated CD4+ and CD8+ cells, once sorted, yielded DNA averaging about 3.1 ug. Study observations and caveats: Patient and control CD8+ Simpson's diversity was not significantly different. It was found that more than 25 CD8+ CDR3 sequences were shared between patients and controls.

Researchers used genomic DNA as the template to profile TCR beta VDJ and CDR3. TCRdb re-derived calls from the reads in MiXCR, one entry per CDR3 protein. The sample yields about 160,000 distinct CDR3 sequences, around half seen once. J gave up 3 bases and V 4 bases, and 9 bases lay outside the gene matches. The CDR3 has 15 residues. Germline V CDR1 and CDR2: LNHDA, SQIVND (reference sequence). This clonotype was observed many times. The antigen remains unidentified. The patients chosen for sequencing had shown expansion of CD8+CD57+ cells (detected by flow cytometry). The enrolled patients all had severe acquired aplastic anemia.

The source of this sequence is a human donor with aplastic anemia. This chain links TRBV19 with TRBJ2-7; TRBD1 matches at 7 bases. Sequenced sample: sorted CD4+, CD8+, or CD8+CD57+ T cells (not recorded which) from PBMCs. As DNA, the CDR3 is TGTGCCAGTAGTAAAAAACCCGGGACAGACTACGAGCAGTACTTC. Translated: CASSKKPGTDYEQYF.